This T cell receptor (beta chain) was captured in a study of regulatory T cells in long-lasting Graves disease. This sample's time point: persistent/refractory GD, antithyroid drugs over 5 years with positive TRAb. The TCR library used RNA extracted from PBMCs. Germline V gene lookup returns CDR1 MNHEY and CDR2 SVGAGI. V gave up 2 bases and J gave up 3 bases; unmatched junction bases: 6. The CDR3 totals 16 residues. This clonotype appeared many times. Sequencing libraries for TCR beta were prepared with iRepertoire HTBI primers and Arm-PCR of CDR3 regions. TCRdb re-called the multiplex PCR reads through MiXCR, storing one row per CDR3 protein. The sample yields more than 300,000 distinct CDR3 sequences, about 20% seen once.

This material consisted of peripheral blood mononuclear cells (PBMCs), taken when the disease was refractory, from a patient treated with antithyroid drugs. This clonotype was obtained from a female donor with Graves disease. The chain joins TRBV6-5 to TRBJ1-1, with TRBD1 identical over 10 bases. The CDR3 DNA follows: TGTGCCAGCAGTTACGGGGGACAGGGGAGCGACACTGAAGCTTTCTTT. This gives the protein CASSYGGQGSDTEAFF.